Following are 32 T cell receptor beta chains from one sample sequenced in a study of T cells after yellow fever vaccination. TCRdb reprocessed the 5' RACE reads with MiXCR, giving one entry per CDR3 protein. Here the sample spans around 330,000 distinct CDR3 sequences, 3.6% being singletons. Sample: PBMCs, taken on the day of the yellow fever booster vaccination. The receptors here all came from a man aged 18 to 29 who received the YFV17D yellow fever vaccine.

With respect to this clonotype: A much larger clone is a single base away; this may be a read error. This chain joins TRBV5-1 and TRBJ2-2, with TRBD1 matching over 8 bases. Germline V gene data show CDR1 as SGHRS and CDR2 as YFSETQ. The CDR3 sequence is 16 residues long. The CDR3, as DNA: TGCGCCTGCAGCCCCGGGACAGGATGGAGCACCGGGGAGCTGTTTTTT. Its protein product is CACSPGTGWSTGELFF.

The chain employs TRBV12-3 or TRBV12-4 and TRBJ1-2; 12 bases map to TRBD1. The CDR3 runs to 14 residues. V shed 5 bases and J 8 bases; nucleotides not matched to a gene: 6. The CDR3 bases are TGTGCCAGCAGTCCGGGACAGGGGGCGAAAGGCTACACCTTC. Residues: CASSPGQGAKGYTF.

This clonotype was counted ten times or more. The chain employs TRBV3-1 and TRBJ2-5, with 8 bases identical to TRBD1. The junction had 9 bases not matched to a gene; V was cut back by 4 bases and J by 2 bases. Germline V CDR1 and CDR2: LGHDT, YNNKEL (reference sequence). The CDR3 extends over 16 amino acids. CDR3 nucleotides: TGTGCCAGCAGCCCCTCGGCAGGGGGCGGGCAAGAGACCCAGTACTTC. As protein: CASSPSAGGGQETQYF.

This clonotype was picked up a small number of times. CDR3 loop: CASSFGQPRGETQYF. Written as DNA, the CDR3 is TGCGCCAGCAGCTTCGGCCAGCCCAGGGGAGAGACCCAGTACTTC. V and J are TRBV5-1 and TRBJ2-5; a weak D match, TRBD1 (6 bases). Germline CDR1 SGHRS, CDR2 YFSETQ. This CDR3 is 15 amino acids long. The V end was cut by 2 bases, the J end by 4 bases, with 15 bases between.

This clonotype was recorded a few times. The chain uses TRBV5-5 and TRBJ2-1, with 11 bases identical to TRBD1. Germline V gene sequence: CDR1 SGHKS, CDR2 YYEKEE (reference sequence). The CDR3 runs to 16 residues. V trimming: 0 bases; J trimming: 5 bases; junction bases outside the gene matches: 4. DNA of the CDR3: TGTGCCAGCAGCTTGGGGGACAGGGGGTATCACAATGAGCAGTTCTTC. Translating it yields CASSLGDRGYHNEQFF. Full variable domain (outside the CDR3, taken from reference TRBV5-5 and TRBJ2-1): DAGVTQSPTHLIKTRGQQVTLRCSPISGHKSVSWYQQVLGQGPQFIFQYYEKEERGRGNFPDRFSARQFPNYSSELNVNALLLGDSALYLCASSLGDRGYHNEQFFGPGTRLTVL.

V usage is TRBV5-8 and J usage is TRBJ2-3; a possible D gene is TRBD2 (6 bases). This CDR3 contains 13 residues. The germline V gene encodes CDR1 SGHTS and CDR2 YDEGEE. V was clipped by 2 bases and J by 7 bases, with 11 bases between them. DNA for the CDR3: TGTGCCAGCAGCTTCGGCGGGGTTAATACGCAGTATTTT. Translation: CASSFGGVNTQYF.

This clonotype was seen only a few times. The J gene is TRBJ1-2, the V gene TRBV6-2 or TRBV6-3; 8 bases match TRBD1. The ends lost 6 bases at V and 8 bases at J; junction bases unmatched: 8. This CDR3 comprises 13 residues. Per the germline V gene, CDR1 is MNHEY and CDR2 is SVGEGT. CDR3 in amino acids: CASRFGQGEGYTF. The CDR3, as DNA: TGTGCCAGCAGATTCGGACAGGGTGAAGGCTACACCTTC.

This clonotype was counted ten times or more. The chain recombines TRBV7-2 with TRBJ2-1; TRBD1 aligns across 7 bases. CDR3 size: 14 residues. CDR1 SGHTA and CDR2 FQGNSA come from the germline V gene. Losses at the gene ends were 5 bases for V and 2 bases for J; bases not matched to a gene: 3. The CDR3, as DNA: TGTGCCAGCAGCCCGGGACAGACCTACAATGAGCAGTTCTTC. Its translation is CASSPGQTYNEQFF. Based on the CDR3 plus reference TRBV7-2 and TRBJ2-1, the full variable domain is GAGVSQSPSNKVTEKGKDVELRCDPISGHTALYWYRQSLGQGLEFLIYFQGNSAPDKSGLPSDRFSAERTGGSVSTLTIQRTQQEDSAVYLCASSPGQTYNEQFFGPGTRLTVL.

This clonotype was detected a few times. CDR3 in amino acids: CSARKARNTEAFF. The CDR3, as DNA: TGCAGTGCTAGGAAGGCCCGGAACACTGAAGCTTTCTTT. This chain connects TRBV20-1 to TRBJ1-1; D is unclear. Germline V CDR1 and CDR2: DFQATT, SNEGSKA (reference sequence). This CDR3 spans 13 amino acids. With 3 bases removed from V and 1 base from J, the gap between germline ends came to 9 bases.

This clonotype was found many times. This chain uses TRBV20-1 with TRBJ2-7; 10 nucleotides agree with TRBD1. The germline V gene encodes CDR1 DFQATT and CDR2 SNEGSKA (reference sequence). Trimming cost V 6 bases and J 4 bases; bases outside gene matches: 9. The CDR3 consists of 14 residues. In DNA, the CDR3 is TGCAGTGCCGGGGTTGGGGACAGGGGTTACGAGCAGTACTTC. This codes for CSAGVGDRGYEQYF.

This clonotype was seen ten or more times. The chain recombines TRBV25-1 with TRBJ1-2; D unclear. CDR3 length: 14 residues. The germline V gene has CDR1 MGHDK and CDR2 SYGVNS. V gave up 3 bases and J gave up 7 bases, with 15 bases separating them. CDR3 sequence (DNA): TGTGCCAGCAGTGACGCTACAACGCTATCTGGCTACACCTTC. This sequence encodes CASSDATTLSGYTF.

This clonotype was detected many times. This rearrangement joins TRBV18 to TRBJ2-3; no reliable D call. Per germline, CDR1 KGHSH and CDR2 LQKENI. The CDR3 is made up of 12 amino acids. Trimming pared 1 base from V and 6 bases from J, leaving 5 bases between. CDR3 bases: TGTGCCAGCTCACCACTTTCGGATACGCAGTATTTT. Its translation is CASSPLSDTQYF.

The table lists this clonotype with many counts. The rearrangement uses TRBV6-5 and TRBJ1-2; 7 positions agree with TRBD1. Trimming cost V 6 bases and J 4 bases; bases outside gene matches: 5. CDR3 size: 13 residues. Germline V gene data show CDR1 as MNHEY and CDR2 as SVGAGI. CDR3 loop: CASRREGAYGYTF. The CDR3 bases are TGTGCCAGCAGGCGGGAGGGGGCCTATGGCTACACCTTC.

Only a few counts were recorded for this clonotype. The rearrangement uses TRBV5-6 and TRBJ2-5, with D perhaps matching TRBD2 (6 bases). With 4 bases removed from V and 4 bases from J, the gap between germline ends came to 20 bases. Germline loops: CDR1 SGHDT, CDR2 YYEEEE. This CDR3 has 16 residues. CDR3 coding DNA: TGTGCCAGCAGCGGCTATCTGGGAGGTCGTGCAGAGACCCAGTACTTC. Its protein product is CASSGYLGGRAETQYF.

This clonotype was recorded at least ten times. This chain joins TRBV12-3 or TRBV12-4 and TRBJ2-1; D is unresolved. V lost 5 bases and J lost 9, with 8 bases in between. This CDR3 is built from 11 residues. CDR3 in DNA: TGTGCCAGCAGTACCGGCGGTGAGCAGTTCTTC. Amino acid sequence: CASSTGGEQFF.

This clonotype was counted a few times. The genes are TRBV28 and TRBJ2-2; D call uncertain. The V end was cut by 6 bases, the J end by 0 bases, with 8 bases between. In germline, CDR1 is MDHEN, CDR2 SYDVKM. CDR3 length: 14 amino acids. Here the CDR3 reads CASRAPTNTGELFF. The CDR3 coding sequence is TGTGCCAGCAGGGCCCCCACGAACACCGGGGAGCTGTTTTTT. The entire variable domain, with the rest obtained from reference TRBV28 and TRBJ2-2, is as follows: DVKVTQSSRYLVKRTGEKVFLECVQDMDHENMFWYRQDPGLGLRLIYFSYDVKMKEKGDIPEGYSVSREKKERFSLILESASTNQTSMYLCASRAPTNTGELFFGEGSRLTVL.

The V gene is TRBV5-1, the J gene TRBJ1-2; D ambiguous. The CDR3 spans 12 residues. V lost 5 bases and J 2 bases, leaving 7 bases between the germline ends. Germline V gene data show CDR1 as SGHRS and CDR2 as YFSETQ. For the CDR3, the DNA is TGCGCCAGCAGTGGCGAGAACTATGGCTACACCTTC. Translation: CASSGENYGYTF.

The table lists this clonotype with a few counts. The rearrangement links TRBV4-3 to TRBJ2-5; no clear D. CDR1 is LGHNA and CDR2 is YSLEER in the germline V gene. The CDR3 totals 15 residues. Trimming stripped 0 bases from V and 0 bases from J, with 8 bases between. The CDR3 is CASSQDMGNQETQYF. For the CDR3, the DNA is TGCGCCAGCAGCCAAGATATGGGCAACCAAGAGACCCAGTACTTC.

There are many counts of this clonotype. V is TRBV5-1 and J is TRBJ2-3; a possible D gene is TRBD1 (6 bases). Trimming removed 2 bases at V and 0 bases at J, with 10 bases between. The germline V gene encodes CDR1 SGHRS and CDR2 YFSETQ. The CDR3 has 15 amino acids. The CDR3 reads CASSLRTASTDTQYF. In nucleotides, the CDR3 is TGCGCCAGCAGCTTAAGGACAGCTAGCACAGATACGCAGTATTTT.

This clonotype showed up many times. The rearrangement links TRBV7-2 to TRBJ2-3; D remains ambiguous. The CDR3 contains 14 residues. Germline CDR1 is SGHTA and CDR2 is FQGNSA. The V gene lost 4 bases and the J gene lost 0 bases, with 8 bases spanning the gap. Here the CDR3 reads CASSWLGSTDTQYF. As DNA, the CDR3 is TGTGCCAGCAGCTGGCTGGGAAGCACAGATACGCAGTATTTT.

This sequence joins TRBV19 and TRBJ2-2, with D possibly matching TRBD1 (5 bases). The CDR3 has 16 amino acids. Germline V gene sequence: CDR1 LNHDA, CDR2 SQIVND (reference sequence). Trimming shortened V by 2 bases and J by 7 bases, and 17 bases separated the two germline ends. The CDR3 bases are TGTGCCAGTAGTATACGGCGTAGCAGGGCGAACGGGGAGCTGTTTTTT. Amino acids: CASSIRRSRANGELFF.

With respect to this clonotype: This may be a read error, as it is one base from a much larger clone. V and J are TRBV7-9 and TRBJ2-2; D possibly matches TRBD1 or TRBD2 (5 bases each). V dropped 6 bases and J dropped 6 bases, with 17 bases sitting between them. The CDR3 has 15 amino acids. CDR1 SEHNR and CDR2 FQNEAQ come from the germline V gene (reference sequence). The CDR3 protein is CASRLSWGISGELFF. CDR3 nucleotide sequence: TGTGCCAGCAGATTATCCTGGGGGATCTCCGGGGAGCTGTTTTTT.

CDR3 in amino acids: CASRKGINQPQHF. The DNA of the CDR3 is TGTGCCAGTAGAAAGGGTATCAATCAGCCCCAGCATTTT. The chain links TRBV19 to TRBJ1-5; D is unclear. The CDR3 is 13 residues long. The V and J ends lost 6 bases and 3 bases respectively, with 9 bases between them. In germline, CDR1 is LNHDA, CDR2 SQIVND (reference sequence).

The sample holds many counts of this clonotype. V gene TRBV11-2 combines with J gene TRBJ2-3, with 12 nucleotides matching TRBD2. The J segment lost 2 bases and the V segment lost 4 bases, leaving 7 bases of the junction unmatched. Per germline, CDR1 SGHAT and CDR2 FQNNGV. This CDR3 has 17 amino acids. The CDR3 loop is CASSSLTSGGPTDTQYF. CDR3 nucleotides: TGTGCCAGCAGCTCCCTAACTAGCGGGGGGCCCACAGATACGCAGTATTTT.

This clonotype was recorded many times. This rearrangement joins TRBV5-1 to TRBJ2-1, with a tentative D call TRBD2 (7 bases). The CDR3 runs 16 residues. Per germline, CDR1 SGHRS and CDR2 YFSETQ. Trimming took off 4 bases at V and 2 bases at J, with 16 bases between the two ends. CDR3 loop: CASSRGQAGPYNEQFF. CDR3 in DNA: TGCGCCAGCAGCCGGGGACAAGCGGGGCCCTACAATGAGCAGTTCTTC.

This clonotype was found many times. V usage is TRBV7-9 and J usage is TRBJ2-1; weak D call: TRBD1 (5 bases). With 5 bases removed from V and 1 base from J, the gap between germline ends came to 9 bases. The V gene's germline CDR1 is SEHNR and CDR2 FQNEAQ (reference sequence). This CDR3 is built from 14 residues. The CDR3 sequence is CASSEDTSYNEQFF. CDR3 nucleotide sequence: TGTGCCAGCAGCGAGGACACTTCCTACAATGAGCAGTTCTTC.

In its sample, this clonotype was seen many times. This rearrangement joins TRBV20-1 to TRBJ2-7, with 8 bases aligning to TRBD1. Germline V gene lookup returns CDR1 DFQATT and CDR2 SNEGSKA (reference sequence). With 6 bases clipped from V and 1 base from J, the junction kept 5 bases outside the gene matches. The length of the CDR3 is 13 residues. The CDR3 DNA reads as TGCAGTGCGCGGGACAGGCTTTCCTACGAGCAGTACTTC. Amino acid sequence: CSARDRLSYEQYF.

Ten or more counts support this clonotype. V and J are TRBV24-1 and TRBJ2-5; D remains ambiguous. CDR3 size: 14 residues. Germline-derived CDR1 and CDR2 are KGHDR and SFDVKD. V was clipped by 4 bases and J by 3 bases, with 11 bases between them. The CDR3 DNA sequence: TGTGCCACCAGTGACTCGGACCGAGAAGAGACCCAGTACTTC. Translation gives CATSDSDREETQYF.

This clonotype has a count of ten or more. The genes are TRBV5-1 and TRBJ1-1, with 9 positions matching TRBD1. Trimming took 4 bases from V and 5 from J; bases not matched to a gene: 9. Germline V gene sequence: CDR1 SGHRS, CDR2 YFSETQ. The CDR3 spans 15 residues. In DNA form, the CDR3 reads TGCGCCAGCAGCAAAGGGACAGGGCTGGAGACTGAAGCTTTCTTT. It codes for CASSKGTGLETEAFF.

This clonotype was detected a few times. The genes are TRBV7-2 and TRBJ1-1, with a tentative D call TRBD1 (5 bases). Trimming took off 0 bases at V and 2 bases at J, with 16 bases between the two ends. CDR3 length: 17 residues. Germline-derived CDR1 and CDR2 are SGHTA and FQGNSA. The CDR3: CASSLAYPGQPNTEAFF. The CDR3 DNA reads as TGTGCCAGCAGCTTAGCGTACCCAGGGCAACCTAACACTGAAGCTTTCTTT.

This clonotype was detected many times. The chain has TRBV12-3 or TRBV12-4 and TRBJ1-5; 7 nucleotides align to TRBD1. J was trimmed by 7 bases and V by 4 bases; bases with no gene match: 7. The CDR3 is 14 residues long. The CDR3 region has the DNA TGTGCCAGCAGTTCCCAGGGGGGGCCCCAGCCCCAGCATTTT. This encodes CASSSQGGPQPQHF.

This clonotype was observed a handful of times. The chain links TRBV4-3 to TRBJ2-2, with TRBD2 matching over 11 bases. The CDR3 spans 15 residues. V was clipped by 6 bases and J by 5 bases; unmatched bases: 5. CDR1 is LGHNA, CDR2 YSLEER, per germline. DNA for the CDR3: TGCGCCAGCAGTTATAGCGGGGGGGGAACCGGGGAGCTGTTTTTT. This translates into CASSYSGGGTGELFF.